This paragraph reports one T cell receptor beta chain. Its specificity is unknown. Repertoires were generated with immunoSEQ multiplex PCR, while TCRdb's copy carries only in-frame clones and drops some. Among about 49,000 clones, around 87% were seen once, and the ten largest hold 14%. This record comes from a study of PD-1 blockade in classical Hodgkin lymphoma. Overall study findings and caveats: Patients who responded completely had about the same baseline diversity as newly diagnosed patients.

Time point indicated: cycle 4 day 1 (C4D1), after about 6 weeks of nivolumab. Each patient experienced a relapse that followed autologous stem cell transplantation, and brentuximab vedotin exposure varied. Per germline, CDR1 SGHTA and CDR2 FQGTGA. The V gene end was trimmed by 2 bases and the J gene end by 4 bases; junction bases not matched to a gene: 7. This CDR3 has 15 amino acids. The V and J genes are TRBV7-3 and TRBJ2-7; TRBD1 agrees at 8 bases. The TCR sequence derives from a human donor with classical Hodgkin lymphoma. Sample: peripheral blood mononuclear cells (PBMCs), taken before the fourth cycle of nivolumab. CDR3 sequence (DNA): TGTGCCAGCAGCTTAGTCCCAGGGGGCGCGTACGAGCAGTACTTC. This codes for CASSLVPGGAYEQYF.